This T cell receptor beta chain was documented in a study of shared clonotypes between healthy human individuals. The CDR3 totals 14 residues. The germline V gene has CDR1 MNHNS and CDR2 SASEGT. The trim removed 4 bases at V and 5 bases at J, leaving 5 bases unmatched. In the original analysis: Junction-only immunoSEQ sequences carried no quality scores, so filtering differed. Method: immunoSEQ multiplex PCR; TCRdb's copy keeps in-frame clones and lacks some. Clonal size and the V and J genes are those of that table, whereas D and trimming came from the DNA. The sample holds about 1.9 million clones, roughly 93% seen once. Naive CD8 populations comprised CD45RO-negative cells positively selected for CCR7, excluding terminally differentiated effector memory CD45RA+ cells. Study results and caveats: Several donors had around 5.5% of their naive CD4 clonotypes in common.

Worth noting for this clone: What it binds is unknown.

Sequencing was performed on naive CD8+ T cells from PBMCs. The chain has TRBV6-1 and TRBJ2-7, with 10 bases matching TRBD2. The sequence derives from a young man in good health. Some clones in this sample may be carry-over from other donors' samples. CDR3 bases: TGTGCCAGCAGTGGTCTAGCGGGAGCGGACGAGCAGTACTTC. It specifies CASSGLAGADEQYF.